This entry concerns a single TCR beta chain. This record comes from a study of OX40 agonist ivuxolimab in advanced cancers. About the research overall: People in dose escalation had one of these cancers: hepatocellular carcinoma, melanoma, renal cell or head and neck cancer.

Trimming cost V 5 bases and J 4 bases, with 12 bases left between them. CDR3 size: 14 residues. CDR1 and CDR2 from the germline V gene are MNHEY and SVGAGI. Some clones are missing from TCRdb's copy, which holds only in-frame ones; the method was immunoSEQ multiplex PCR. The table shows tens of thousands of clones, with roughly 94% occurring only once. The sampling schedule covered blood at baseline, cycle 4 day 1, and cycle 7 day 1. This TCR was sampled from an adult with an advanced solid tumor such as melanoma, head and neck, liver or kidney cancer. Specimen: CD4+ or CD8+ T cells sorted from blood, collected in a trial of the OX40 agonist ivuxolimab. This chain connects TRBV6-5 to TRBJ1-5; D gene unclear. CDR3 nucleotide sequence: TGTGCCAGCAGTGAAGGGCTGATAAATCAGCCCCAGCATTTT. Translating it yields CASSEGLINQPQHF.